This T cell receptor beta chain was found in a study of T cells in localized non-small cell lung cancer. Data came from immunoSEQ multiplex PCR; TCRdb stores just in-frame clones and leaves some out. The data contain tens of thousands of clones, 80% of them singletons. A word on this clone: Its antigen is unknown.

There are 14 residues in the CDR3. CDR1 is MDHEN, CDR2 SYDVKM, per germline. Trimming cost V 6 bases and J 1 base, with 12 bases left between them. Study-wide results and limits: Greater T cell density in blood accompanied longer overall survival. Appearances in adjacent lung were noted for a median roughly 58 of the top 100 tumor clones. Multi-region tumor sequencing was not done, so intratumor heterogeneity could not be excluded. Uninvolved adjacent lung showed peak T cell clonality, exceeding tumor.

The source of this sequence is a female donor older than 55 with stage I lung adenocarcinoma. The source was peripheral blood, collected before any cancer treatment. V usage is TRBV28 and J usage is TRBJ1-1; D may be TRBD1 (6 bases). This chain's CDR3 is CASSLGTKNTEAFF. The CDR3 nucleotides are TGTGCCAGCAGCCTAGGGACAAAGAACACTGAAGCTTTCTTT. Together with reference TRBV28 and TRBJ1-1, the CDR3 gives the full variable domain: DVKVTQSSRYLVKRTGEKVFLECVQDMDHENMFWYRQDPGLGLRLIYFSYDVKMKEKGDIPEGYSVSREKKERFSLILESASTNQTSMYLCASSLGTKNTEAFFGQGTRLTVV.